Sequencing of this TCR beta chain was carried out in a study of cytomegalovirus exposure and HLA in healthy donors (dated by TCRdb to 2016 to 2017). General notes on the study: An earlier analysis of around 600 of the donors reported more than 250 Gb of sequence data and some 120 million unique TCR beta sequences from about 179 million T cells. To predict cytomegalovirus infection status, the study brought together high-throughput TCR immunosequencing, statistical association of individual TCRs with disease status, and machine learning. Roughly 5 DR-DQ haplotypes were treated as single units for association and clustering because of strong linkage in the cohort. The study was designed to test whether signatures of past pathogen exposure could be identified by cataloging public T cell receptors. Among 300 to 500 genotyped donors of the cohort, an average of around 220,000 unique TCR beta nucleotide sequences was sequenced per donor, of which 15% to 20% were non-productive. In addition to the first cohort of 666 subjects, a separate validation cohort of some 120 different subjects was used. Rather than drawing on any new phenotypic data, the later analysis identified candidate immune exposures from TCR beta sequences and the way those sequences occurred across donors. An early release that covered about 640 HLA-typed donors contained about 300 gigabases of sequencing data and tens of millions of unique TCR sequences. Every discovery cohort repertoire had been produced on one sequencing platform. Of the 350 to 450 genotyped donors, 65% to 90% fell in the genetic ancestry cluster associated with self-reported Caucasian donors. The T cell repertoires of 700 or so subjects were profiled by immunosequencing and related to cytomegalovirus serostatus. HLA typing included class I and class II loci at four-digit resolution. Genome-wide SNP genotypes for about three fifths of the roughly 670 donors were used in a later genetic analysis, which treated that subset as a discovery cohort. Typing coverage varied by locus: roughly 620-630 donors for A, B, C, DRB1 and DQB1; roughly 520 for DQA1; some 610 for DPA1; some 470 for DPB1. In an earlier analysis of 550 to 700 of the donors, high-throughput TCR beta sequencing was used to judge whether each TCR beta V gene segment behaved as functional or pseudogenic. Donor age, sex, ethnicity and CMV serostatus were compiled together with the repertoire data. In a later analysis, previously published TCR beta repertoires from 666 donors were re-analyzed and high-resolution HLA genotyping was added so that TCR occurrence patterns could be studied.

Here is what the overall study found, with its caveats: A further reported finding was that TCR beta sequences accurately predicted the HLA-A and HLA-B alleles for most subjects in the first cohort. In a later analysis, over 15,000 TCR beta sequences were associated with specific HLA alleles at a false discovery rate of 0.05. In both the original and validation cohorts, the classifier was reported to diagnose cytomegalovirus status with high specificity and sensitivity. The presence/absence analyses assumed that sequencing depth was roughly uniform across donors, and that assumption may not be true. According to a later analysis, TCR association rates differed among HLA loci, with DRB1 alleles showing the most associated TCRs and HLA-C alleles showing the fewest. For the cohort, immune exposure information was limited to CMV serostatus. In an earlier analysis of 587 of the donors, most TCR beta V segments appeared in productive rearrangements about 90% or about 30% of the time, broadly matching IMGT annotations. In a later analysis, HLA-associated TCR beta chains showed more clonal expansion and lower generation probabilities than non-associated chains that were equally common. According to a later analysis, most CMV-associated TCR beta chains appeared to be HLA-restricted, and the HLA associations seemed to be driven largely by CMV exposure. Because counts were too low, about 18 rarely observed V segments, including chromosome 9 orphons, were left out of the earlier analysis of approximately 580 of the donors. Several of the top co-occurrence clusters appeared to be linked to parvovirus B19, influenza, CMV and Epstein-Barr virus, according to a later analysis. The authors suggested that the approach could potentially be extended to other disease states and immunological phenotypes. In this cohort, only TCR beta chains were sequenced, and detectable features were limited by the absence of alpha or paired-chain data. Most TCR sequences were observed very rarely across donors, whereas some public TCRs were present in many individuals. A cluster of highly shared sequence variants was judged likely to be a technical artifact of the sequencing pipeline. Some IMGT-functional V segments, including TRBV6-2 and TRBV6-3, could not be told apart with the 87-base-pair reads, so those segments were excluded. A later genetic analysis reported fewer N-insertions in productive TCRs among donors in an Asian-associated ancestry cluster than the roughly 700-donor mean. A total of 150 to 200 TCR beta chains were listed by the study as associated with cytomegalovirus. HLA typing was unavailable for some donors at each locus, so association tests used only the typed subset. In vitro tests confirmed that a few of the cytomegalovirus-associated TCR beta chains recognize cytomegalovirus antigens. In a later genetic analysis, a missense DCLRE1C variant was associated with V-gene and J-gene trimming of TCR beta chains, and the association was replicated in an independent cohort. Assigning TCR associations to individual alleles was difficult when HLA alleles, especially DR and DQ, strongly co-occurred. Linkage disequilibrium might explain the correlated functional status among segregating V segments, but an unknown experimental factor could not be ruled out.

Inclusive of the bounding cysteine and phenylalanine, the CDR3 is 17 residues long. Of the read, only the CDR3 DNA is kept; its 51 bases are in frame from base 1. Based on the germline V gene (reference sequence), the CDR1 and CDR2 sequences are SGHNT and YYREEE. V ends up 2 bases short and J 9 bases short, with an unmatched junction base count of 13. With respect to this clone: The antigen it binds to is not known. No quality values exist for individual bases; no much larger clone is one base distant.

The library was obtained by the immunoSEQ multiplex PCR assay. For the multiplex PCR, a mixture combining 60 forward primers for TCR Vbeta segments and 13 reverse primers for TCR Jbeta segments was used. The CDR3 region of rearranged TCR beta genes was amplified from genomic DNA by a multiplex PCR assay. The amplified TCR beta libraries were sequenced on the Illumina HiSeq System as 87-base-pair reads. Regarding the original processing steps: A later analysis counted tens of millions of unique TCR beta chains across the roughly 700 repertoires, and some 11 million of these chains were shared by at least two donors. To remove PCR and sequencing errors, raw reads were error-corrected and collapsed into unique sequences using a nearest-neighbor algorithm that merged closely related sequences. To assign V, D and J gene segments, CDR3 sequences were aligned to IMGT reference sequences. For a sequence to be retained, a match of at least six nucleotides to both a V gene segment and a J gene segment was required. Rearrangements were classified as productive when the CDR3 lacked stop codons and remained in frame with V and J, and all other rearrangements were classified as non-productive. Following IMGT convention, CDR3 was defined as the stretch from the second conserved V-encoded cysteine up to the conserved J-encoded phenylalanine. Sequences without an unambiguous match to a single V gene segment were excluded from the earlier analysis of a few hundred of the donors. In an earlier analysis of about 590 of the donors, a V segment was called functional when productive rearrangements were above 56.7%, and segregating when the standard deviation between donors exceeded 5%. A statistical classification framework was built for diagnosing cytomegalovirus status from the catalog of TCR beta chain sequences. In a later analysis, V and J genes were assigned by comparing TCR nucleotide sequences against IMGT/GENE-DB human TR gene sequences. The TCRdist pipeline was used in a later analysis to assign CDR3 sequences and most-parsimonious VDJ recombination scenarios. In a later analysis, each TCR beta chain was defined by its CDR3 amino acid sequence together with its V-gene family, and reads lacking a unique V-gene family were excluded. As a way to deal with suspected cross-contamination and a sequencing artifact, a later analysis dropped roughly 620 nucleotide sequences that were highly shared and had low generation probability. In a later analysis, a clonal expansion index was calculated for each public chain from normalized within-repertoire ranks of inferred template counts. A later analysis computed generation probabilities with a VDJ recombination model fitted to out-of-frame rearrangements, and checked the results against IGoR. A later analysis scored TCR-TCR, TCR-HLA and TCR-CMV co-occurrence with hypergeometric tests, applying a repertoire-size bias correction to TCR pairs. A later analysis estimated false discovery rates by permuting HLA or CMV assignments 20 times. A later analysis grouped co-occurring TCRs with DBSCAN, adding TCRdist sequence similarity when clustering within HLA-allele-positive subsets. Repertoires with fewer than 30,000 or more than 120,000 public chains were left out of co-occurrence clustering, as were a handful of repertoires with anomalous nucleotide sharing. Sourced from immuneACCESS, this table was stored by TCRdb with only in-frame sequences that have V and J called. A share of the clones is absent; for the studies checked, an unresolved V gene accounts for under half, and the remainder has no known explanation. V and J calls plus clone size are reproduced from that table; the DNA served to infer D and trimming. This sample gives 160,000 or so clones in total; around three quarters of them show up just once. 3.1% of the sample lies in the top ten.

In total, approximately 610 healthy bone marrow donors made up the cohort. At the time of sampling, every cohort member was nominally healthy, though immune exposures that went unrecorded were likely present. The donor tested CMV seronegative, placing the donor among the 350 to 400 seronegative members of the cohort. A peripheral blood sample was collected from each donor, and TCR beta sequencing was performed on peripheral blood mononuclear cells. The Qiagen DNeasy Blood Extraction Kit was used to extract genomic DNA from the blood cell samples. This receptor was identified in a woman aged 40-49 years in good health and CMV-seronegative. Material: PBMCs. This sequence uses TRBV5-4 and TRBJ2-2; the central 10 bases match TRBD1. The DNA sequence is given as TGTGCCAGCAGCTTAGCCCCGGGACAGGGGATTCTACGGGAGCTGTTTTTT. It specifies CASSLAPGQGILRELFF.